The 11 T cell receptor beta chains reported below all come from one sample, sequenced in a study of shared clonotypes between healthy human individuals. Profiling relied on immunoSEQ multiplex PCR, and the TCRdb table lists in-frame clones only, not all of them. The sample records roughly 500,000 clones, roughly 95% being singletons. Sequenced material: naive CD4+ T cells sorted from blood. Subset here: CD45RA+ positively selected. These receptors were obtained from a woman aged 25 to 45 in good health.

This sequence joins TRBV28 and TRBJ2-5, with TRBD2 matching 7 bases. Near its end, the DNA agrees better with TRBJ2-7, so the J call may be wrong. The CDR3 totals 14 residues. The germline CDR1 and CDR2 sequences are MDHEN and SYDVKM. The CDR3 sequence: CASSLVGGPHEQYF. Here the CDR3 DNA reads TGTGCCAGCAGTTTAGTGGGAGGGCCCCACGAGCAGTACTTC.

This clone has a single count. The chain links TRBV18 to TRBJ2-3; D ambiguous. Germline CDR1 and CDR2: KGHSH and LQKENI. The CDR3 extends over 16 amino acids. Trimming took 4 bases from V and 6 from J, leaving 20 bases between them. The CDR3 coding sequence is TGTGCCAGCTCACGAGTTTGGGGTTCCTCCGAGGATACGCAGTATTTT. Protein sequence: CASSRVWGSSEDTQYF.

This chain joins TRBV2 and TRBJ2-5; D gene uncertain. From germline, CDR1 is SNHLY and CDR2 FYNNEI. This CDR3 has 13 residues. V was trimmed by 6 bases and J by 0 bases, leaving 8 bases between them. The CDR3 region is CASSPGYQETQYF. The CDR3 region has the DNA TGTGCCAGCAGCCCAGGATACCAAGAGACCCAGTACTTC.

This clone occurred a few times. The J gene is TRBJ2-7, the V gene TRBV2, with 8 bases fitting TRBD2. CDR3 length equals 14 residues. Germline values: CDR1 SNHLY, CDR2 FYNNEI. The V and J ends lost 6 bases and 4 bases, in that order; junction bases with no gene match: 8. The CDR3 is CASSLAGPKYEQYF. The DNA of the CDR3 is TGTGCCAGCAGCTTAGCGGGACCGAAGTACGAGCAGTACTTC.

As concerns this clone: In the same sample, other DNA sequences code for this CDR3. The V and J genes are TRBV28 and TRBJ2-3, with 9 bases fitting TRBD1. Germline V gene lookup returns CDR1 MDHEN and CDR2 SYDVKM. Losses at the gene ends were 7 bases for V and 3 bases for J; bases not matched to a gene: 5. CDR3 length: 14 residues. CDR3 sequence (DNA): TGTGCCAGCACCCCGGGACAGGGAACAGATACGCAGTATTTT. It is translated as CASTPGQGTDTQYF.

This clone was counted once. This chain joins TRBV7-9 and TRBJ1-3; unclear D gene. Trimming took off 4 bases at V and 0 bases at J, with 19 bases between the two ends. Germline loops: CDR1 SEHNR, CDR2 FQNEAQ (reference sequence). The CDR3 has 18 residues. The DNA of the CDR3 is TGTGCCAGCAGCTCCCTAGGAAGTGGGATTCTCTCTGGAAACACCATATATTTT. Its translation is CASSSLGSGILSGNTIYF.

The CDR3 loop reads CASSPPYTSGSAYEQYF. The CDR3 DNA reads as TGTGCCAGCTCACCACCCTACACTAGCGGGAGCGCCTACGAGCAGTACTTC. The chain employs TRBV18 and TRBJ2-7; 11 bases agree with TRBD2. V shed 0 bases and J 2 bases; nucleotides not matched to a gene: 6. There are 17 residues in the CDR3. CDR1 KGHSH and CDR2 LQKENI come from the germline V gene. Together with reference TRBV18 and TRBJ2-7, the CDR3 gives the full variable domain: NAGVMQNPRHLVRRRGQEARLRCSPMKGHSHVYWYRQLPEEGLKFMVYLQKENIIDESGMPKERFSAEFPKEGPSILRIQQVVRGDSAAYFCASSPPYTSGSAYEQYFGPGTRLTVT.

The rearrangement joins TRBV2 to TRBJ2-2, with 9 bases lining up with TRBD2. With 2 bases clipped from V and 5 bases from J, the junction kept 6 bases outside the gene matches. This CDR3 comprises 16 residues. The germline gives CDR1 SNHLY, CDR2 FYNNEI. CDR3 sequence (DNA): TGTGCCAGCAGTGAAAGGGCGGGAGGGCGAACCGGGGAGCTGTTTTTT. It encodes CASSERAGGRTGELFF.

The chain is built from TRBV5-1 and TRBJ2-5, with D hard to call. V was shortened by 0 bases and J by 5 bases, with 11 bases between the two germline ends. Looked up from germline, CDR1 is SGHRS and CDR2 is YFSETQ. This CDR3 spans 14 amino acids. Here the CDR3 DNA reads TGCGCCAGCAGCTTGGTACTGTCGAAGGAGACCCAGTACTTC. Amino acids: CASSLVLSKETQYF.

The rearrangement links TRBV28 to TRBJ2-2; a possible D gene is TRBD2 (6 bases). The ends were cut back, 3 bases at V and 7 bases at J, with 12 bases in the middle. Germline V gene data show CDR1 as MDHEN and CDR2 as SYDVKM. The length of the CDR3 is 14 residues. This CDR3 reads CASSLGEDYGELFF. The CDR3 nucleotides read TGTGCCAGCAGTTTGGGGGAGGACTACGGGGAGCTGTTTTTT.

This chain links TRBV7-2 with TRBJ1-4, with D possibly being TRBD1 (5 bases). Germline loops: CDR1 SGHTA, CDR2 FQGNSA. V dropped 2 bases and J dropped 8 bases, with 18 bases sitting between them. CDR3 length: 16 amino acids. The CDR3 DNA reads TGTGCCAGCAGCTTACACCTGACAGTGGCGGGGGAAAAACTGTTTTTT. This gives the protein CASSLHLTVAGEKLFF.